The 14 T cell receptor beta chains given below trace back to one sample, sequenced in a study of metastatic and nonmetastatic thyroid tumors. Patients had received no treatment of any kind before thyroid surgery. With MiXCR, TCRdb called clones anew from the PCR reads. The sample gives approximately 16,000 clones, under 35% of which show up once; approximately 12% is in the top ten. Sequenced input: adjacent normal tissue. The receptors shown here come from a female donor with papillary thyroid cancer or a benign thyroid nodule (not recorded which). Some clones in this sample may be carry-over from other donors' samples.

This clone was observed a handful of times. The DNA for the CDR3 is TGTGCCAGCAGCCCTCACAGGGCGTTTGATGGCTACACCTTC. Protein: CASSPHRAFDGYTF. The chain combines TRBV7-3 with TRBJ1-2, with TRBD1 as a possible D gene (6 bases). V lost 5 bases and J 6 bases, leaving 16 bases between the germline ends. The CDR3 consists of 14 residues. The germline gives CDR1 SGHTA, CDR2 FQGTGA.

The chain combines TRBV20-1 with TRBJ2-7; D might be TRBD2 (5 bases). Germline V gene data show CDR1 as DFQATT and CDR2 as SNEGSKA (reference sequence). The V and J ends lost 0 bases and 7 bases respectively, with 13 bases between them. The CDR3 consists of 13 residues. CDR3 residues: CSARDLPGWEQYF. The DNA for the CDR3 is TGCAGTGCTAGAGATCTGCCGGGGTGGGAGCAGTACTTC.

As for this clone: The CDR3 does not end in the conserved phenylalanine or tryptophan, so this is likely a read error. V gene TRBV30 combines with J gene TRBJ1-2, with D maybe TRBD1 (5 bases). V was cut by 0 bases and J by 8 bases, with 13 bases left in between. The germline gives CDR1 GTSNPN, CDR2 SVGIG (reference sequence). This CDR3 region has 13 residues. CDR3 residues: CAWSVRGVGGYTS. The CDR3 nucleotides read TGTGCCTGGAGTGTGAGGGGTGTTGGGGGCTACACCTCC.

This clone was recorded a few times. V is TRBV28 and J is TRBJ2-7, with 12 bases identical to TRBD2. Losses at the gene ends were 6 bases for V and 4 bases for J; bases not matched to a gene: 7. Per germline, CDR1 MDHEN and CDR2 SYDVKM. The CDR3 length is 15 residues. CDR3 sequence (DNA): TGTGCCAGCAGACCGACTAGCGGGAGAGGGTACGAGCAGTACTTC. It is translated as CASRPTSGRGYEQYF. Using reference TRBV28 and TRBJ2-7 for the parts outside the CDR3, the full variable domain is DVKVTQSSRYLVKRTGEKVFLECVQDMDHENMFWYRQDPGLGLRLIYFSYDVKMKEKGDIPEGYSVSREKKERFSLILESASTNQTSMYLCASRPTSGRGYEQYFGPGTRLTVT.

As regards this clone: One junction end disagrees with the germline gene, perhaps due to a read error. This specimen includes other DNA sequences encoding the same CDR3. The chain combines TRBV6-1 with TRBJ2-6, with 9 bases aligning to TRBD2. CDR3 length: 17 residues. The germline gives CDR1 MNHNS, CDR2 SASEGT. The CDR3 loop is CASSRVAGVAGANVLTF. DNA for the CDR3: TGCGCCAGCAGTCGCGTAGCGGGAGTAGCCGGGGCCAACGTCCTGACTTTC.

CDR3 region: CASSAGGTAYGYTF. The CDR3 DNA reads as TGTGCCAGCAGCGCAGGGGGGACAGCCTATGGCTACACCTTC. The chain is built from TRBV9 and TRBJ1-2; TRBD1 aligns across 7 bases. J was trimmed by 4 bases and V by 3 bases; bases with no gene match: 6. There are 14 residues in the CDR3. CDR1 and CDR2 (germline): SGDLS, YYNGEE.

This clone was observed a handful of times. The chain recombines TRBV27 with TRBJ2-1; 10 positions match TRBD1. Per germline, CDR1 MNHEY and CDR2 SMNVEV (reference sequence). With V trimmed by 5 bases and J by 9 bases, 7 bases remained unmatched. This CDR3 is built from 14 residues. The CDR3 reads CASSRDRGSGEQFF. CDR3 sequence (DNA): TGTGCCAGCAGTCGGGACAGGGGATCGGGTGAGCAGTTCTTC.

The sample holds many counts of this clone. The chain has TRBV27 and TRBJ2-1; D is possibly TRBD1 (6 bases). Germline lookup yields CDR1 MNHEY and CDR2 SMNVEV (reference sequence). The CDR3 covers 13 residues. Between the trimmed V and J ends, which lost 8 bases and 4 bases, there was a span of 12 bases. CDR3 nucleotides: TGTGCCAGCCAAAAAGGACAGTACAATGAGCAGTTCTTC. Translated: CASQKGQYNEQFF.

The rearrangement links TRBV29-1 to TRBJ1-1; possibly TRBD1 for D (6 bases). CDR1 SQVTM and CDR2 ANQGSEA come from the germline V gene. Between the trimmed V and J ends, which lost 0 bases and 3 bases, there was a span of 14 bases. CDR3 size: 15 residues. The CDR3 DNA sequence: TGCAGCGTTGAAGATCCCGCCCAGGGGTACACTGAAGCTTTCTTT. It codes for CSVEDPAQGYTEAFF.

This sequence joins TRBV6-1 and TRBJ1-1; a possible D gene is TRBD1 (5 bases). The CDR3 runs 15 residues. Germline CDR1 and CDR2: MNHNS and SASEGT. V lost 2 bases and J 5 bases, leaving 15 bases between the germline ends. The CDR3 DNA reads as TGTGCCAGCAGTGAATGGTACTCAGGGTGGACTGAAGCTTTCTTT. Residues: CASSEWYSGWTEAFF.

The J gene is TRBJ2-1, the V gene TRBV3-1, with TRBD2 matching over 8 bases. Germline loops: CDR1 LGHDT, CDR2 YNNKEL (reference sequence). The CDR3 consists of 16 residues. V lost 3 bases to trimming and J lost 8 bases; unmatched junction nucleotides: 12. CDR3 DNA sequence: TGTGCCAGCAGCCATGGTGCTAGCGGGCTCTCCGATGAGCAGTTCTTC. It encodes CASSHGASGLSDEQFF.

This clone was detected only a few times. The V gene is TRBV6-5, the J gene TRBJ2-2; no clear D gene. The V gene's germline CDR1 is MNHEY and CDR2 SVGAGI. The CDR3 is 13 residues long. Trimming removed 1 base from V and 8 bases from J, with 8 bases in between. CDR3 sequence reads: CASSYFSAGELFF. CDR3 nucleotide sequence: TGTGCCAGCAGTTACTTCAGTGCAGGGGAGCTGTTTTTT.

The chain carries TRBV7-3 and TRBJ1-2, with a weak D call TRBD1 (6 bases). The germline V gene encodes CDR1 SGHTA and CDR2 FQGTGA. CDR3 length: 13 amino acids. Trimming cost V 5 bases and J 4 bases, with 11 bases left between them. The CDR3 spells CASSPGDGYGYTF. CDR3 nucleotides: TGTGCCAGCAGCCCAGGGGACGGCTATGGCTACACCTTC. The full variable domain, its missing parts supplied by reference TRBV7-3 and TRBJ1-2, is GAGVSQTPSNKVTEKGKYVELRCDPISGHTALYWYRQSLGQGPEFLIYFQGTGAADDSGLPNDRFFAVRPEGSVSTLKIQRTERGDSAVYLCASSPGDGYGYTFGSGTRLTVV.

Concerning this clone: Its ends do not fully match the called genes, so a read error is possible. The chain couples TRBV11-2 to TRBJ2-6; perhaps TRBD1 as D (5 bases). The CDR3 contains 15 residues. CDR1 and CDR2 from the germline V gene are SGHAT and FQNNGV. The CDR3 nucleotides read TGTGCCAGCAGCCGAGGTCTCTCTGGGGCCCACGTCCTTACTTTC. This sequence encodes CASSRGLSGAHVLTF.